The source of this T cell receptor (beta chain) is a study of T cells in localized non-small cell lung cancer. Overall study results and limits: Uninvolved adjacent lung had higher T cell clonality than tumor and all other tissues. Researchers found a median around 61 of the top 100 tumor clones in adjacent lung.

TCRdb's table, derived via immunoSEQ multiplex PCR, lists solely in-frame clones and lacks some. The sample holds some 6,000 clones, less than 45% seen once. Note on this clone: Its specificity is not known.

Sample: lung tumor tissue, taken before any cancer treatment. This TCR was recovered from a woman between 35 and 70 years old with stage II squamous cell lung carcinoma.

The CDR3 loop is CASSQDHGTGDYGYTF. In DNA form, the CDR3 reads TGTGCCAGCAGCCAAGATCACGGGACAGGGGACTATGGCTACACCTTC. The gene calls are TRBV14 and TRBJ1-2; 10 positions agree with TRBD1. The germline gives CDR1 SGHDN, CDR2 FVKESK. V was clipped by 0 bases and J by 3 bases; unmatched bases: 4. CDR3 length equals 16 residues.